Sequencing of this TCR beta chain was carried out in a study of T cell responses to AZD1222 COVID-19 vaccine. Germline CDR1 LGHDT, CDR2 YNNKEL (reference sequence). Trimming removed 5 bases at V and 6 bases at J, with 17 bases between. The CDR3 spans 16 residues. Measured with immunoSEQ multiplex PCR; TCRdb has only the in-frame clones, and not every one. Of over 70,000 clones in the sample, approximately 86% are singletons; the top ten hold around a tenth. Of note for this clone: Its matching antigen is unknown.

General study findings and limits: Among those given AZD1222, only 5 to 7 were seropositive at baseline. Most donors were white British and more were female, and clonal diversity was possibly underestimated. Close to half of spike-specific TCRs reportedly recognize unmutated variant regions. Recipients of two AZD1222 doses showed rising Spike-specific TCR breadth and depth.

This clonotype originated in an adult in good health. The chain is built from TRBV3-1 (or the pseudogene TRBV3-2) and TRBJ1-6; possibly TRBD1 for D (6 bases). The sequenced sample was peripheral blood, obtained on day 0 of MenACWY control vaccination. The CDR3 region is CASSSRGGQGNSPLHF. The CDR3 nucleotides read TGTGCCAGCAGCTCCCGGGGGGGGCAGGGTAATTCACCCCTCCACTTT.